This is a list of T cell receptor beta chains from one sample in a study of shared clonotypes between healthy human individuals. TCRdb's copy holds only in-frame clones and misses some; the assay was immunoSEQ multiplex PCR. The sample lists around 2,000,000 clones, roughly 91% seen once, with 1.5% to 2% in the top ten. Input material: naive CD8+ T cells from PBMCs. The receptor source for this set is a man in his late teens or twenties in good health. Some clones in this sample may be carry-over from other donors' samples. Each CDR3 is given with its conserved first and last residue.

cdr3_length,v_call,j_call,cdr3_aa
13,TRBV5-1,TRBJ2-1,CASSWTNPNEQFF
17,TRBV5-6,TRBJ2-5,CASSLGGSNPLGETQYF
12,TRBV28,TRBJ1-1,CASSLLVSEAFF
15,TRBV4-2,TRBJ2-7,CASSRRLAGSYEQYF
13,TRBV18,TRBJ2-7,CASSPDNSYEQYF
16,TRBV27,TRBJ1-5,CASSTKTGVGNQPQHF
16,TRBV7-8,TRBJ2-3,CASSPRGGTVTDTQYF
17,TRBV21-1,TRBJ2-1,CASSKGEIAGPYNEQFF
16,TRBV7-8,TRBJ2-2,CASSLGPPGDTGELFF
10,TRBV20-1,TRBJ2-7,CSARAGEQYF
15,TRBV7-6,TRBJ2-7,CASSPPAGASYEQYF
16,TRBV7-9,TRBJ2-2,CASSSGLAANTGELFF
16,TRBV7-9,TRBJ2-1,CASSLEQGEPIGAQFF
17,TRBV4-2,TRBJ2-3,CASSQEGDGPSTDTQYF
13,TRBV29-1,TRBJ1-1,CSVEMAGTGEAFF
15,TRBV15,TRBJ1-1,CATSRDQGWNTEAFF
15,TRBV11-2,TRBJ1-3,CASSLAGVAGNTIYF
16,TRBV28,TRBJ2-3,CASSSNREGQADTQYF
14,TRBV4-1,TRBJ1-1,CASSPSKGVAEAFF
16,TRBV7-9,TRBJ2-1,CASSSPGTSGSGWQFF
15,TRBV5-6,TRBJ2-3,CASSSQGHSTDTQYF
15,TRBV6-1,TRBJ1-5,CASSEQISGNQPQHF
15,TRBV10-3,TRBJ2-3,CAISAPSPSTDTQYF
16,TRBV27,TRBJ1-2,CASSASIGQLNYGYTF
19,TRBV19,TRBJ2-4,CASSTTFRTYDLAKNIQYF
17,TRBV2,TRBJ2-3,CASRRTSGIGSYDTQYF
14,TRBV27,TRBJ2-5,CASSKPGPRETQYF
11,TRBV13,TRBJ2-1,CASSLEAEQFF
17,TRBV6-1,TRBJ1-1,CASSEAGGALMNTEAFF
17,TRBV5-1,TRBJ2-1,CASSLRRREYGYNEQFF
16,TRBV7-2,TRBJ2-7,CASRSRVGTGDYEQYF
15,TRBV15,TRBJ2-3,CATSSRPGTADTQYF
18,TRBV7-9,TRBJ1-4,CASSAKLQGAFTEEKLFF
13,TRBV29-1,TRBJ1-2,CSVAGIDLHGYTF
15,TRBV25-1,TRBJ1-1,CASSVGGQGATEAFF
14,TRBV7-9,TRBJ1-1,CASSFPGMNTEAFF
15,TRBV7-9,TRBJ1-1,CAIRGTAVRNTEAFF
12,TRBV9,TRBJ1-1,CASGGGEEKAFF
16,TRBV18,TRBJ2-3,CASSPPPGQSTDTQYF
13,TRBV27,TRBJ1-1,CASALYLNTEAFF
13,TRBV6-6,TRBJ1-1,CASEYHREIEAFF
13,TRBV27,TRBJ2-7,CATRQSSSYEQYF
13,TRBV5-6,TRBJ1-2,CASSLGSGDGYTF
13,TRBV7-9,TRBJ2-1,CASSSFVYNEQFF
13,TRBV27,TRBJ1-5,CASSPRQGQPQHF
15,TRBV5-8,TRBJ2-3,CASSLIGGLADTQYF
15,TRBV6-5,TRBJ2-3,CASSPTSGNADTQYF
18,TRBV4-3,.,CASSQHGVLELAGGEQYF
15,TRBV27,TRBJ2-1,CASSLSGLAGAEQFF
15,TRBV30,TRBJ1-2,CAWSDEDRADYGYTF
15,TRBV6-5,TRBJ2-3,CASSYDARLADTQYF
16,TRBV7-8,TRBJ2-5,CASSLAWGTGKETQYF
15,TRBV2,TRBJ1-2,CASSAGARGGHGYTF
15,TRBV25-1,TRBJ2-1,CASSDRGTVYNEQFF
12,TRBV11-1,TRBJ2-7,CASSSRTSDIYF
15,TRBV9,TRBJ1-6,CASSQGTGKDKPLHF
15,TRBV30,TRBJ2-5,CAWTGTARPGETQYF
15,TRBV2,TRBJ2-7,CASSEPPGQVYEQYF
17,TRBV2,TRBJ2-1,CASSTSGRPAFYNEQFF
13,TRBV6-6,TRBJ2-1,CASSYSTYNEQFF